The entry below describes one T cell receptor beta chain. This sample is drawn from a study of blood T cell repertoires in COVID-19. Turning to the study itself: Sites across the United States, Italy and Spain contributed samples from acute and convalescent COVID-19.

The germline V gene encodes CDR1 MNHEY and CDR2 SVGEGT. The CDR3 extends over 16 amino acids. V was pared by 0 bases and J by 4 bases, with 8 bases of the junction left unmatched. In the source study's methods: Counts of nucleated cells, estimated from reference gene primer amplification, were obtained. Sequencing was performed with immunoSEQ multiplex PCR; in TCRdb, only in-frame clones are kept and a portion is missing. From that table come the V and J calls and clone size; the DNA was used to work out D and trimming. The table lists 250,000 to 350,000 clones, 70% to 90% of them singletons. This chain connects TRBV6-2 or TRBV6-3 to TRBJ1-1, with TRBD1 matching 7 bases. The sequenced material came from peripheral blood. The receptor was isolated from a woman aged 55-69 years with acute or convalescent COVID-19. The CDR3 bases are TGTGCCAGCAGTTACTCTGGGCGAGGGGGCATCACTGAAGCTTTCTTT. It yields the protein CASSYSGRGGITEAFF.